What follows are 18 T cell receptor beta chains derived from one specimen sequenced in a study of response to subunit inactivated influenza vaccine (dated by TCRdb to 2017 to 2018). The method behind the library was RT-PCR. The sequencer listed for this sample is Illumina HiSeq 2500. TCRdb's own reprocessing of the public reads used fastp at Q25 and MiXCR and kept productive beta chains. Rows matching on CDR3 protein sequence are summarized as one entry with the most common DNA and genes. Recorded for this sample are more than 450,000 distinct CDR3 sequences; over 9.5% of them occurred a single time. 9.5% to 13% of the sample is held by the ten biggest clonotypes. This specimen consisted of PBMCs from blood, obtained on the day of vaccination. These receptors were obtained from a man in his fifties who received an inactivated influenza vaccine. Donor details come from another sample of the same person, matched by shared clones.

To note about this clonotype: A much larger clonotype is one base distant, so this may be a read error. This rearrangement joins TRBV29-1 to TRBJ1-1; D not resolved. Germline V gives CDR1 SQVTM, CDR2 ANQGSEA. This CDR3 is built from 14 residues. CDR3 in DNA: TGCAGCGCCCTCGGGCAGAATTTGAACACTGTAGCTTTCTTT. It is translated as CSALGQNLNTVAFF.

The chain employs TRBV7-2 and TRBJ1-4, with D maybe TRBD1 (5 bases). The CDR3 runs 14 residues. Germline loops: CDR1 SGHTA, CDR2 FQGNSA. The V end lost 4 bases, the J end lost 7 bases, and 13 bases lay between the germline ends. The CDR3 here is CASSSRGGGEKLFF. CDR3 nucleotide sequence: TGTGCCAGCAGCTCTCGCGGGGGTGGTGAAAAACTGTTTTTT.

The genes are TRBV18 and TRBJ1-5; D ambiguous. The CDR3 extends over 14 amino acids. The germline V gene encodes CDR1 KGHSH and CDR2 LQKENI. Deletions cut 1 base from V and 8 bases from J, with 12 bases between. Here the CDR3 DNA reads TGTGCCAGCTCACCACGGGGTACCGGGGAGCCCCAGCATTTT. Encoded protein: CASSPRGTGEPQHF. Combining the CDR3 with reference TRBV18 and TRBJ1-5 gives the whole variable domain NAGVMQNPRHLVRRRGQEARLRCSPMKGHSHVYWYRQLPEEGLKFMVYLQKENIIDESGMPKERFSAEFPKEGPSILRIQQVVRGDSAAYFCASSPRGTGEPQHFGDGTRLSIL.

This clonotype was picked up many times. This rearrangement joins TRBV10-3 to TRBJ2-3, with a possible D match to TRBD1 (6 bases). This CDR3 is 17 amino acids long. The V end lost 6 bases, the J end lost 1 base, and 20 bases lay between the germline ends. Germline V lookup: CDR1 ENHRY, CDR2 SYGVKD. CDR3 coding DNA: TGTGCCATCAGACATAACAGGGAAGCGGTGCGCACAGATACGCAGTATTTT. Translating it yields CAIRHNREAVRTDTQYF.

The table lists this clonotype with a few counts. The CDR3 bases are TGTGCCAGCAGGGCCCCAGGGATGAAAGAGACCCAGTACTTC. Its translation: CASRAPGMKETQYF. The chain has TRBV3-1 and TRBJ2-5; TRBD1 is a possible D gene (5 bases). Germline CDR1 and CDR2: LGHDT and YNNKEL (reference sequence). V lost 6 bases and J lost 3, with 14 bases in between. This CDR3 has 14 amino acids.

This clonotype showed up just a few times. This chain uses TRBV6-5 with TRBJ2-2; D is unresolved. The CDR3 is made up of 15 amino acids. CDR1 is MNHEY and CDR2 is SVGAGI in the germline V gene. The V gene lost 0 bases and the J gene lost 4 bases, with 9 bases spanning the gap. The CDR3 DNA reads as TGTGCCAGCAGTTACTCTTACACATTCACCGGGGAGCTGTTTTTT. It encodes CASSYSYTFTGELFF.

The V gene is TRBV12-3 or TRBV12-4, the J gene TRBJ1-1; D uncertain. Trimming cost V 4 bases and J 0 bases, with 12 bases left between them. This CDR3 comprises 15 residues. The DNA of the CDR3 is TGTGCCAGCAGTTCCCCCACTGGAGTGAACACTGAAGCTTTCTTT. This encodes CASSSPTGVNTEAFF.

The chain uses TRBV15 and TRBJ2-6; D unclear. With 0 bases removed from V and 0 bases from J, the gap between germline ends came to 6 bases. The CDR3 runs to 16 residues. The germline V gene encodes CDR1 LNHNV and CDR2 YYDKDF (reference sequence). The CDR3 here is CATSRDELSGANVLTF. The CDR3 bases are TGTGCCACCAGCAGAGACGAACTCTCTGGGGCCAACGTCCTGACTTTC.

The V gene is TRBV20-1, the J gene TRBJ2-1; no clear D. Trimming left V 6 bases short and J 2 bases short, with 11 bases between. This CDR3 comprises 13 residues. The germline V gene encodes CDR1 DFQATT and CDR2 SNEGSKA (reference sequence). CDR3 in DNA: TGCAGTGCCAGAAGTCCAGCCTACAATGAGCAGTTCTTC. Protein sequence: CSARSPAYNEQFF.

V and J are TRBV7-9 and TRBJ2-1; 9 nucleotides agree with TRBD2. This CDR3 has 17 amino acids. Unmatched junction bases numbered 12, after V lost 5 bases and J lost 4 bases. Looked up from germline, CDR1 is SEHNR and CDR2 is FQNEAQ (reference sequence). The CDR3 reads CASSRFLGAGGYNEQFF. The CDR3, as DNA: TGTGCCAGCAGCCGTTTTCTAGGGGCGGGAGGGTACAATGAGCAGTTCTTC.

This clonotype was counted a few times. The chain recombines TRBV10-3 with TRBJ2-3; 9 bases fit TRBD1. Germline V gives CDR1 ENHRY, CDR2 SYGVKD. This CDR3 contains 17 residues. Germline trimming cut 3 bases from V and 6 bases from J; bases unmatched to any gene: 13. This CDR3 is CAISDPTGTGSFDTQYF. The CDR3 nucleotides are TGTGCCATCAGTGACCCTACCGGGACAGGGAGCTTTGATACGCAGTATTTT.

Ten or more counts support this clonotype. J is TRBJ2-2 and V is TRBV20-1; D tentatively fits TRBD1 or TRBD2 (5 bases each). Germline CDR1 DFQATT, CDR2 SNEGSKA (reference sequence). The CDR3 totals 16 residues. The V end lost 2 bases, the J end lost 1 base, and 14 bases lay between the germline ends. The CDR3 nucleotides are TGCAGTGCTAGAAGGGACGGCCGATGGAACACCGGGGAGCTGTTTTTT. Its protein is CSARRDGRWNTGELFF.

CDR3 DNA: TGTGCCAGCAGCTCGACAGGTGGGATAGATTACGAGCAGTACTTC. Protein: CASSSTGGIDYEQYF. The genes are TRBV7-2 and TRBJ2-7, with D possibly TRBD1 on 6 matching bases. V was pared by 4 bases and J by 4 bases, with 17 bases between. Germline CDR1 and CDR2: SGHTA and FQGNSA. This CDR3 has 15 amino acids. Combining the CDR3 with reference TRBV7-2 and TRBJ2-7 gives the whole variable domain GAGVSQSPSNKVTEKGKDVELRCDPISGHTALYWYRQSLGQGLEFLIYFQGNSAPDKSGLPSDRFSAERTGGSVSTLTIQRTQQEDSAVYLCASSSTGGIDYEQYFGPGTRLTVT.

The table lists this clonotype with many counts. The chain links TRBV20-1 to TRBJ2-5; 14 nucleotides align to TRBD2. The length of the CDR3 is 15 residues. Germline V gene data show CDR1 as DFQATT and CDR2 as SNEGSKA (reference sequence). Trimming took 5 bases from V and 5 from J; bases not matched to a gene: 7. CDR3 DNA sequence: TGCAGTGCTCAGACTAGCGGGAGGGCCAGTGAGACCCAGTACTTC. It specifies CSAQTSGRASETQYF.

This clonotype was detected only a few times. The gene calls are TRBV29-1 and TRBJ1-4; unclear D gene. V lost 4 bases and J 5 bases, leaving 14 bases between the germline ends. Looked up from germline, CDR1 is SQVTM and CDR2 is ANQGSEA. The CDR3 totals 14 residues. The CDR3 here is CSVGMTGYNEKLFF. CDR3 coding DNA: TGCAGCGTTGGGATGACGGGCTACAATGAAAAACTGTTTTTT.

Only a few counts were recorded for this clonotype. This chain joins TRBV19 and TRBJ1-1; no clear D gene. The CDR3 covers 14 residues. Germline V gene data show CDR1 as LNHDA and CDR2 as SQIVND (reference sequence). The germline V and J ends were trimmed by 7 bases and 2 bases, with 14 bases remaining between them. The DNA of the CDR3 is TGTGCCAGTAAGTATTGGACCGACAACACTGAAGCTTTCTTT. Protein product: CASKYWTDNTEAFF.

This clonotype was observed a few times. CDR3: CSARDPRARLKETQYF. CDR3 DNA: TGCAGTGCTAGAGATCCTCGGGCTCGGCTTAAAGAGACCCAGTACTTC. V is TRBV20-1 and J is TRBJ2-5, with D uncertain. The CDR3 consists of 16 residues. The germline V gene has CDR1 DFQATT and CDR2 SNEGSKA (reference sequence). V was clipped by 0 bases and J by 3 bases, with 17 bases between them.

This clonotype was observed a few times. The gene calls are TRBV12-3 or TRBV12-4 and TRBJ1-5, with TRBD1 matching over 7 bases. The J segment lost 0 bases and the V segment lost 6 bases, leaving 14 bases of the junction unmatched. CDR3 length: 18 amino acids. The DNA for the CDR3 is TGTGCCAGCAGAACAGGGGCCGGAGATAGGTATAGCAATCAGCCCCAGCATTTT. Protein product: CASRTGAGDRYSNQPQHF.